Presented here are 8 T cell receptor beta chains from one specimen sequenced in a study of beta chain features in type 1 diabetes. Every isolated RNA sample was fully reverse transcribed, so sequencing captured expressed TCRB transcripts. Only in-frame clones appear in the TCRdb table, and some are missing; sequencing was by immunoSEQ multiplex PCR. The sample has under 150,000 clones, less than 9% seen once. The sample was central memory CD4+ T cells from blood. The source of these receptors is a woman aged 25 to 39 in good health.

In its sample, this clone was seen a few times. The germline gene is not matched at one end of the junction; a read error may be the cause. The chain has TRBV5-1 and TRBJ2-1, with 11 bases matching TRBD2. CDR1 is SGHRS, CDR2 YFSETQ, per germline. CDR3 length: 20 residues. In DNA form, the CDR3 reads TGCGCCAGCAGTTTGGTTTATGGGCTAGCGGGAGGCAGCTCCTACAATGAGCAGTTCTTC. Protein: CASSLVYGLAGGSSYNEQFF.

The chain combines TRBV5-1 with TRBJ2-1; 13 bases map to TRBD2. The CDR3 has 19 residues. The V gene end was trimmed by 2 bases and the J gene end by 9 bases; junction bases not matched to a gene: 17. Germline V CDR1 and CDR2: SGHRS, YFSETQ. For the CDR3, the DNA is TGCGCCAGCAGCTTAAGGGGGACTAGCGGGACCCCCGGGGGGGGTGAGCAGTTCTTC. Its protein is CASSLRGTSGTPGGGEQFF.

The genes are TRBV7-2 and TRBJ2-7, with no clear D. CDR3 length: 13 residues. The germline V gene has CDR1 SGHTA and CDR2 FQGNSA. Deletions cut 4 bases from V and 5 bases from J, with 12 bases between. CDR3 region: CASSSGSFDEQYF. In DNA, the CDR3 is TGTGCCAGCAGCTCCGGTAGTTTTGACGAGCAGTACTTC.

The rearrangement uses TRBV7-2 and TRBJ2-7; D perhaps matches TRBD1 (5 bases). There are 14 residues in the CDR3. The V and J ends lost 1 base and 7 bases respectively, with 14 bases between them. Germline-derived CDR1 and CDR2 are SGHTA and FQGNSA. CDR3 sequence (DNA): TGTGCCAGCAGCTTAGAGCCCCTGGCAGGGGAGCAGTACTTC. Protein sequence: CASSLEPLAGEQYF. Full variable domain (rest looked up from reference TRBV7-2 and TRBJ2-7): GAGVSQSPSNKVTEKGKDVELRCDPISGHTALYWYRQSLGQGLEFLIYFQGNSAPDKSGLPSDRFSAERTGGSVSTLTIQRTQQEDSAVYLCASSLEPLAGEQYFGPGTRLTVT.

This clone turned up a few times. The rearrangement uses TRBV11-2 and TRBJ2-1; a weak D match, TRBD1 (6 bases). Germline V gene lookup returns CDR1 SGHAT and CDR2 FQNNGV. Trimming pared 5 bases from V and 1 base from J, leaving 15 bases between. The CDR3 contains 16 residues. In nucleotides, the CDR3 is TGTGCCAGCAGCGTTTCAGGGGAGTGGTCCTACAATGAGCAGTTCTTC. Translated: CASSVSGEWSYNEQFF.

A few counts support this clone. The gene calls are TRBV10-3 and TRBJ1-3; 9 positions match TRBD1. V trimming: 5 bases; J trimming: 4 bases; junction bases outside the gene matches: 9. CDR1 and CDR2 (germline): ENHRY, SYGVKD. The CDR3 consists of 16 residues. In DNA, the CDR3 is TGTGCCATCAGTAAGAGAACCGGGACAGGGGGAAACACCATATATTTT. It translates to CAISKRTGTGGNTIYF.

This clone was seen repeatedly, ten times or more. The CDR3 spells CASSVRLAGDGSEQFF. The CDR3 DNA sequence: TGTGCCAGCAGCGTACGACTAGCGGGAGATGGGAGTGAGCAGTTCTTC. V is TRBV7-3 and J is TRBJ2-1; 12 bases map to TRBD2. V shed 5 bases, J shed 9 bases, and the junction held 11 bases outside the gene matches. Looked up from germline, CDR1 is SGHTA and CDR2 is FQGTGA. The CDR3 has 16 residues.

The chain employs TRBV27 and TRBJ2-7; a possible D gene is TRBD2 (5 bases). V was pared by 0 bases and J by 10 bases, with 10 bases between. The CDR3 spans 12 residues. Germline lookup yields CDR1 MNHEY and CDR2 SMNVEV (reference sequence). CDR3 sequence (DNA): TGTGCCAGCAGTTTATCGGGAGTCCCTCAGTACTTC. Translation: CASSLSGVPQYF.